A selection of T cell receptor beta chains follows, all from one sample in a study of brain T cells in children with intractable seizures. TCRdb's copy holds only in-frame clones and misses some; the assay was immunoSEQ multiplex PCR. The table includes some 76,000 clones, roughly 91% detected once. The sequencing here drew on peripheral blood, taken at surgery. The receptor set was obtained from a boy under two years old with tuberous sclerosis and intractable seizures. CDR3s include the opening cysteine and the closing phenylalanine or tryptophan. The D gene is left open where the match is weak. Size is omitted from some rows. Given values are once, few, many or a class for expanded clones.

cdr3_length d_call j_call clone_size v_call cdr3_aa cdr3_nt
16 TRBD2 TRBJ2-5 NA TRBV7-2 CASSLVRGGAGETQYF TGTGCCAGCAGCTTAGTGCGCGGGGGGGCCGGGGAGACCCAGTACTTC
11 NA TRBJ2-7 NA TRBV5-1 CASSNGYEQYF TGCGCCAGCAGCAACGGCTACGAGCAGTACTTC
16 TRBD1 TRBJ1-4 once TRBV19 CASSTTLDRGYEKLFF TGTGCCAGTAGTACGACTCTTGACAGGGGCTATGAAAAACTGTTTTTT
15 TRBD1 TRBJ1-2 once TRBV5-6 CASSAPGTGISGYTF TGTGCCAGCAGCGCGCCCGGGACAGGGATTAGCGGCTACACCTTC
14 NA TRBJ2-3 NA TRBV7-9 CASSLAGGTDTQYF TGTGCCAGCAGCTTAGCGGGGGGCACAGATACGCAGTATTTT
20 TRBD2 TRBJ2-1 NA TRBV19 CASSIGHRGRRLAGENEQFF TGTGCCAGTAGTATAGGACACAGGGGCCGGCGGCTAGCGGGGGAGAATGAGCAGTTCTTC
16 NA TRBJ2-6 NA TRBV19 CASSIGFRSGANVLTF TGTGCCAGTAGTATTGGATTTCGGTCTGGGGCCAACGTCCTGACTTTC
16 NA TRBJ2-2 NA TRBV25-1 CASSGRQAILTGELFF TGTGCCAGCAGTGGACGACAGGCCATCCTGACCGGGGAGCTGTTTTTT
13 TRBD1 TRBJ1-2 NA TRBV12-3/TRBV12-4 CASSLSQGAGYTF TGTGCCAGCAGCCTATCTCAGGGGGCTGGCTACACCTTC
15 NA TRBJ2-1 NA TRBV28 CASSYYADAYNEQFF TGTGCCAGCAGTTATTACGCAGATGCATACAATGAGCAGTTCTTC
15 NA TRBJ2-7 NA TRBV14 CASSQDLGLSYEQYF TGTGCCAGCAGCCAAGATCTAGGACTCTCCTACGAGCAGTACTTC
18 TRBD1 TRBJ1-4 NA TRBV11-2 CASSPIARQGSIQGKLFF TGTGCCAGCAGTCCCATAGCGAGACAGGGAAGCATTCAAGGAAAACTGTTTTTT
15 NA TRBJ2-4 NA TRBV6-5 CASHPVGSPKNIQYF TGTGCCAGCCACCCCGTGGGCAGCCCCAAAAACATTCAGTACTTC
18 TRBD2 TRBJ2-6 NA TRBV19 CASSSNLLAGVVANVLTF TGTGCCAGTAGTAGTAACCTACTAGCGGGAGTTGTCGCCAACGTCCTGACTTTC
15 TRBD1 TRBJ1-5 NA TRBV10-2 CASSEGTGGNQPQHF TGCGCCAGCAGTGAGGGGACAGGGGGCAATCAGCCCCAGCATTTT
15 TRBD1 TRBJ1-1 NA TRBV10-3 CAISGGGQGLTEAFF TGTGCCATCAGTGGGGGGGGACAGGGGCTCACTGAAGCTTTCTTT